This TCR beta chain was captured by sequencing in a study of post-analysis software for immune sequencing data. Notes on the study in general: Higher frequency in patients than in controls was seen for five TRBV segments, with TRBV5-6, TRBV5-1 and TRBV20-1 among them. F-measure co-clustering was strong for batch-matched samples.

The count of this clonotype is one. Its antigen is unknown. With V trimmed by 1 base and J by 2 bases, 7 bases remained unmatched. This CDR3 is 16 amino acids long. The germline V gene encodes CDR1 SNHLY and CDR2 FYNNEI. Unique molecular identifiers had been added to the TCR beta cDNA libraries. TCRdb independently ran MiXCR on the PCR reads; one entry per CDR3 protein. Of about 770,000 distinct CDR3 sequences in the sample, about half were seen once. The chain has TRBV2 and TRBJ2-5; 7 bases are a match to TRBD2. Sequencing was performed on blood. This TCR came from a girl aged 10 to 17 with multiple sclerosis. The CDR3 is CASSEGGRGSQETQYF. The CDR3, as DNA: TGTGCCAGCAGTGAAGGGGGGAGGGGATCACAAGAGACCCAGTACTTC. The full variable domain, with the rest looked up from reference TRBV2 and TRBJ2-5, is EPEVTQTPSHQVTQMGQEVILRCVPISNHLYFYWYRQILGQKVEFLVSFYNNEISEKSEIFDDQFSVERPDGSNFTLKIRSTKLEDSAMYFCASSEGGRGSQETQYFGPGTRLLVL.